The 32 T cell receptor beta chains below all came from one sample that was sequenced in a study of blood T cell repertoires in COVID-19. The repertoire was sequenced with immunoSEQ multiplex PCR; TCRdb's copy has only in-frame clones and lacks some. The sample holds around 310,000 clones, about 87% seen once. Sequencing used PBMCs or T cells enriched from blood (not recorded which). Receptor source: a man in his thirties or forties who had recovered from COVID-19.

This chain joins TRBV3-1 (or the pseudogene TRBV3-2) and TRBJ2-7; 9 nucleotides align to TRBD1. CDR1 LGHDT and CDR2 YNNKEL come from the germline V gene (reference sequence). V was clipped by 4 bases and J by 5 bases; unmatched bases: 6. The CDR3 covers 14 residues. CDR3 protein: CASSLSGTGNEQYF. DNA of the CDR3: TGTGCCAGCAGCCTCTCCGGGACAGGGAACGAGCAGTACTTC.

The J gene is TRBJ2-3, the V gene TRBV4-1; 7 positions match TRBD1. This CDR3 contains 14 residues. Germline V CDR1 and CDR2: MGHRA, YSYEKL. The junction had 1 base not matched to a gene; V was cut back by 4 bases and J by 0 bases. CDR3 in amino acids: CASSRDSSTDTQYF. The DNA of the CDR3 is TGCGCCAGCAGCCGGGACAGCAGCACAGATACGCAGTATTTT.

This clone was recorded a few times. The rearrangement links TRBV5-4 to TRBJ1-4; no clear D gene. This CDR3 is built from 12 residues. CDR1 and CDR2 from the germline V gene are SGHNT and YYREEE (reference sequence). Trimming shortened V by 2 bases and J by 12 bases, and 11 bases separated the two germline ends. The CDR3 DNA reads as TGTGCCAGCAGCTTTGGTCAGGAGGAACTGTTTTTT. Translation: CASSFGQEELFF.

V is TRBV10-3 and J is TRBJ2-7, with TRBD1 matching 8 bases. V lost 6 bases and J lost 6; bases outside the gene matches: 10. Per germline, CDR1 ENHRY and CDR2 SYGVKD. The CDR3 loop spans 14 amino acids. This chain's CDR3 is CAISTDRERGEQYF. Here the CDR3 DNA reads TGTGCCATCAGCACGGACAGGGAGCGAGGCGAGCAGTACTTC.

This clone appeared a single time. The chain has TRBV15 and TRBJ2-7; 10 bases match TRBD1. Germline V gives CDR1 LNHNV, CDR2 YYDKDF (reference sequence). The CDR3 is made up of 13 amino acids. V dropped 5 bases and J dropped 7; count of bases not matched to a gene: 5. The DNA for the CDR3 is TGTGCCACCAGCGGACAGGGGGTGGGGGAGCAGTACTTC. Translated: CATSGQGVGEQYF.

This clone has a single count. Different DNA sequences within this sample yield the same CDR3. This rearrangement joins TRBV20-1 to TRBJ1-5, with a possible D match to TRBD1 (6 bases). Deletions cut 6 bases from V and 4 bases from J, with 7 bases between. Per germline, CDR1 DFQATT and CDR2 SNEGSKA (reference sequence). The CDR3 sequence is 11 residues long. CDR3 sequence: CSATGNQPQHF. The CDR3 bases are TGCAGTGCCACAGGGAATCAGCCCCAGCATTTT.

Here the CDR3 DNA reads TGTGCCAGCAGCCTCCTGACTAGCGGGGGCGCTAGCACAGATACGCAGTATTTT. Protein: CASSLLTSGGASTDTQYF. The chain carries TRBV5-4 and TRBJ2-3; 12 nucleotides align to TRBD2. V was clipped by 4 bases and J by 0 bases; unmatched bases: 9. The length of the CDR3 is 18 residues. Germline CDR1 is SGHNT and CDR2 is YYREEE (reference sequence). The complete variable domain, with remaining parts taken from reference TRBV5-4 and TRBJ2-3, reads ETGVTQSPTHLIKTRGQQVTLRCSSQSGHNTVSWYQQALGQGPQFIFQYYREEENGRGNFPPRFSGLQFPNYSSELNVNALELDDSALYLCASSLLTSGGASTDTQYFGPGTRLTVL.

A few counts support this clone. The rearrangement links TRBV11-2 to TRBJ2-1; TRBD1 matches 9 bases. This CDR3 contains 15 residues. Germline V gives CDR1 SGHAT, CDR2 FQNNGV. V gave up 5 bases and J gave up 3 bases; unmatched junction bases: 5. The CDR3 nucleotides read TGTGCCAGCAGCCCTCCGGGACAGGGCTACAATGAGCAGTTCTTC. Protein product: CASSPPGQGYNEQFF.

The chain links TRBV18 to TRBJ1-1, with D unresolved. CDR3 length: 15 residues. From germline, CDR1 is KGHSH and CDR2 LQKENI. V was cut by 0 bases and J by 1 base, with 9 bases left in between. The CDR3 loop reads CASSPPAGWNTEAFF. CDR3 sequence (DNA): TGTGCCAGCTCACCACCGGCGGGGTGGAACACTGAAGCTTTCTTT. Filled out from reference TRBV18 and TRBJ1-1, the complete variable domain reads NAGVMQNPRHLVRRRGQEARLRCSPMKGHSHVYWYRQLPEEGLKFMVYLQKENIIDESGMPKERFSAEFPKEGPSILRIQQVVRGDSAAYFCASSPPAGWNTEAFFGQGTRLTVV.

This clone was picked up one time. The J gene is TRBJ2-1, the V gene TRBV6-5; weak D call: TRBD1 (5 bases). Germline CDR1 is MNHEY and CDR2 is SVGAGI. Between the trimmed V and J ends, which lost 4 bases and 0 bases, there was a span of 7 bases. The CDR3 runs to 14 residues. The CDR3 bases are TGTGCCAGCAGTTTTGGGGCCTCCTACAATGAGCAGTTCTTC. Amino acid sequence: CASSFGASYNEQFF.

Only one count was recorded for this clone. The rearrangement links TRBV10-3 to TRBJ1-1; TRBD1 matches at 11 bases. The junction had 3 bases not matched to a gene; V was cut back by 2 bases and J by 4 bases. Germline CDR1 and CDR2: ENHRY and SYGVKD. This CDR3 has 15 amino acids. The chain's CDR3 is CAISEMGQGGTEAFF. For the CDR3, the DNA is TGTGCCATCAGTGAGATGGGACAGGGGGGCACTGAAGCTTTCTTT.

The V call is TRBV15, the J call TRBJ2-4, with TRBD1 matching over 8 bases. Germline CDR1 is LNHNV and CDR2 is YYDKDF (reference sequence). This CDR3 is built from 16 residues. The junction had 8 bases not matched to a gene; V was cut back by 4 bases and J by 3 bases. The CDR3 loop is CATSNLQGEGKNIQYF. The CDR3 DNA reads TGTGCCACCAGCAACTTACAGGGGGAAGGCAAAAACATTCAGTACTTC.

J is TRBJ1-1 and V is TRBV30; TRBD1 aligns across 7 bases. The CDR3 runs to 17 residues. J gave up 0 bases and V 4 bases, and 14 bases lay outside the gene matches. The germline V gene encodes CDR1 GTSNPN and CDR2 SVGIG (reference sequence). The DNA for the CDR3 is TGTGCCTGGATCTCCGAGGGGGCTCGGCGCATGAACACTGAAGCTTTCTTT. This gives the protein CAWISEGARRMNTEAFF.

Only a few counts were recorded for this clone. This chain joins TRBV27 and TRBJ2-5; 7 positions agree with TRBD1. Losses at the gene ends were 4 bases for V and 3 bases for J; bases not matched to a gene: 5. The CDR3 extends over 14 amino acids. In germline, CDR1 is MNHEY, CDR2 SMNVEV (reference sequence). CDR3: CASSYLGTEETQYF. The CDR3 region has the DNA TGTGCCAGCAGTTATTTAGGGACAGAAGAGACCCAGTACTTC.

The chain is built from TRBV6-5 and TRBJ2-7; weak D call: TRBD1 (6 bases). The CDR3 has 11 residues. The ends were cut back, 7 bases at V and 3 bases at J, with 7 bases in the middle. Germline CDR1 reads MNHEY; CDR2 reads SVGAGI. CDR3 residues: CASTQGYEQYF. The CDR3 nucleotides read TGTGCCAGCACACAGGGCTACGAGCAGTACTTC.

The chain is built from TRBV5-4 and TRBJ2-5; TRBD2 might be the D (5 bases). Germline V gene sequence: CDR1 SGHNT, CDR2 YYREEE (reference sequence). This CDR3 contains 16 residues. Between the trimmed V and J ends, which lost 2 bases and 1 base, there was a span of 15 bases. CDR3 loop: CASSFYGVRSQETQYF. The CDR3 DNA sequence: TGTGCCAGCAGCTTTTACGGGGTGCGTTCCCAAGAGACCCAGTACTTC. The whole variable domain, filled in from reference TRBV5-4 and TRBJ2-5, reads ETGVTQSPTHLIKTRGQQVTLRCSSQSGHNTVSWYQQALGQGPQFIFQYYREEENGRGNFPPRFSGLQFPNYSSELNVNALELDDSALYLCASSFYGVRSQETQYFGPGTRLLVL.

The chain couples TRBV10-3 to TRBJ2-1; no firm D call. The CDR3 is 12 amino acids. Germline V gene data show CDR1 as ENHRY and CDR2 as SYGVKD. The germline V and J ends were trimmed by 6 bases and 8 bases, with 11 bases remaining between them. The CDR3 spells CAIRGPLDEQFF. CDR3 DNA: TGTGCCATCAGGGGCCCATTAGATGAGCAGTTCTTC.

The table lists this clone with a few counts. In nucleotides, the CDR3 is TGTGCTAGTGGTATACAGGGGGCGACCGGCGGCTACACCTTC. Its translation is CASGIQGATGGYTF. V and J are TRBV12-5 and TRBJ1-2, with 9 bases fitting TRBD1. The CDR3 spans 14 residues. V dropped 5 bases and J dropped 8; count of bases not matched to a gene: 9. The germline V gene has CDR1 LGHNT and CDR2 FRNRAP.

This chain uses TRBV19 with TRBJ2-2; 10 bases are a match to TRBD2. V gave up 3 bases and J gave up 5 bases; unmatched junction bases: 9. This CDR3 is built from 17 residues. The germline V gene has CDR1 LNHDA and CDR2 SQIVND (reference sequence). The CDR3 bases are TGTGCCAGTAGTATGGGAGCGGGGGGGCCGCGGACCGGGGAGCTGTTTTTT. Translating gives CASSMGAGGPRTGELFF.

The chain combines TRBV19 with TRBJ1-2; a weak D match, TRBD1 (5 bases). Per the germline V gene, CDR1 is LNHDA and CDR2 is SQIVND (reference sequence). This CDR3 has 12 residues. Deletions cut 7 bases from V and 2 bases from J, with 8 bases between. The CDR3: CASKGQNYGYTF. The CDR3 DNA follows: TGTGCCAGTAAAGGACAAAACTATGGCTACACCTTC. Variable domain in full (rest from reference TRBV19 and TRBJ1-2): DGGITQSPKYLFRKEGQNVTLSCEQNLNHDAMYWYRQDPGQGLRLIYYSQIVNDFQKGDIAEGYSVSREKKESFPLTVTSAQKNPTAFYLCASKGQNYGYTFGSGTRLTVV.

V usage is TRBV3-1 (or the pseudogene TRBV3-2) and J usage is TRBJ2-3; TRBD2 matches at 11 bases. CDR3 size: 17 residues. V was pared by 0 bases and J by 2 bases, with 4 bases of the junction left unmatched. The germline V gene has CDR1 LGHDT and CDR2 YNNKEL (reference sequence). For the CDR3, the DNA is TGTGCCAGCAGCCAAGAAGTAGCGGGGGGGCTCACAGATACGCAGTATTTT. Encoded protein: CASSQEVAGGLTDTQYF.

The chain couples TRBV11-2 to TRBJ1-1, with TRBD1 identical over 11 bases. Germline trimming cut 5 bases from V and 10 bases from J; bases unmatched to any gene: 15. The germline gives CDR1 SGHAT, CDR2 FQNNGV. The CDR3 is 16 amino acids. CDR3 sequence (DNA): TGTGCCAGCAGCCCCCAGGACAGGGGGCGGTCCGCGGGAGCTTTCTTT. This codes for CASSPQDRGRSAGAFF.

CDR3 amino acids: CASSLVVLGGGGDEQFF. Written as DNA, the CDR3 is TGTGCCAGCAGTCTCGTCGTCCTTGGGGGGGGAGGCGATGAGCAGTTCTTC. The V gene is TRBV6-6, the J gene TRBJ2-1, with 7 nucleotides matching TRBD2. Germline V gives CDR1 MNHNY, CDR2 SVGAGI (reference sequence). The CDR3 has 17 amino acids. Trimming removed 5 bases from V and 8 bases from J; junction bases left unmatched: 18.

Notes on this clone: The sample carries other DNA sequences with the same CDR3. V gene TRBV5-1 combines with J gene TRBJ2-7, with a tentative D call TRBD1 (5 bases). V was pared by 0 bases and J by 1 base, with 8 bases between. This CDR3 contains 14 residues. The germline gives CDR1 SGHRS, CDR2 YFSETQ. CDR3 sequence (DNA): TGCGCCAGCAGCTTGGGTCCAGGGTCCTACGAGCAGTACTTC. Its translation: CASSLGPGSYEQYF.

V usage is TRBV6-5 and J usage is TRBJ2-7; 10 bases line up with TRBD1. Germline assignment: CDR1 MNHEY and CDR2 SVGAGI. The CDR3 covers 16 residues. With 0 bases clipped from V and 4 bases from J, the junction kept 6 bases outside the gene matches. This chain's CDR3 is CASSYSRDRGGYEQYF. In nucleotides, the CDR3 is TGTGCCAGCAGTTACTCGCGGGACAGGGGTGGTTACGAGCAGTACTTC.

This clone appeared once. The rearrangement joins TRBV21-1 to TRBJ2-4; TRBD1 is the table's D call, not checked against the DNA. TRBV21-1 is a pseudogene locus. The CDR3 spans 14 residues. In DNA form, the CDR3 reads TGTGCCAGCAGCAAGGACAGGGGTAAAAACATTCAGTACTTC. This codes for CASSKDRGKNIQYF.

V gene TRBV7-3 combines with J gene TRBJ2-5, with D tentatively TRBD2 (5 bases). The CDR3 is made up of 12 amino acids. Germline V gene lookup returns CDR1 SGHTA and CDR2 FQGTGA. V lost 3 bases and J 7 bases, leaving 9 bases between the germline ends. CDR3 DNA: TGTGCCAGCAGCTTGGGAGAGGGGACCCAGTACTTC. This encodes CASSLGEGTQYF.

The rearrangement links TRBV5-1 to TRBJ2-3; a weak D match, TRBD1 (6 bases). Germline values: CDR1 SGHRS, CDR2 YFSETQ. This CDR3 has 13 residues. Trimming took off 3 bases at V and 15 bases at J, with 20 bases between the two ends. The CDR3 sequence is CASSSAGQGRQYF. The DNA of the CDR3 is TGCGCCAGCAGCTCCGCAGGGCAGGGGCGCCAATATTTT.

The V and J genes are TRBV7-9 and TRBJ2-1; 7 bases line up with TRBD1. The germline CDR1 and CDR2 sequences are SEHNR and FQNEAQ (reference sequence). This CDR3 is built from 15 residues. V lost 5 bases to trimming and J lost 9 bases; unmatched junction nucleotides: 13. The CDR3 region is CASSPPTGPSGEQFF. The CDR3 DNA sequence: TGTGCCAGCAGCCCGCCGACAGGGCCCAGCGGTGAGCAGTTCTTC.

The chain links TRBV9 to TRBJ2-1; TRBD1 matches 8 bases. This CDR3 is built from 15 residues. Per germline, CDR1 SGDLS and CDR2 YYNGEE. Trimming cost V 0 bases and J 9 bases; bases outside gene matches: 8. For the CDR3, the DNA is TGTGCCAGCAGCGTAGTAGGGACAGGTCGCGGTGAGCAGTTCTTC. Translation gives CASSVVGTGRGEQFF.

The rearrangement uses TRBV28 and TRBJ1-2; TRBD1 aligns across 9 bases. The CDR3 covers 15 residues. With 2 bases clipped from V and 2 bases from J, the junction kept 3 bases outside the gene matches. Germline V gene data show CDR1 as MDHEN and CDR2 as SYDVKM. The CDR3 is CASSLRDRVNYGYTF. The CDR3 DNA follows: TGTGCCAGCAGTTTACGGGACAGGGTAAACTATGGCTACACCTTC.

V is TRBV5-4 and J is TRBJ1-4; TRBD1 matches 11 bases. Germline V gene data show CDR1 as SGHNT and CDR2 as YYREEE (reference sequence). CDR3 size: 16 residues. With 1 base clipped from V and 6 bases from J, the junction kept 5 bases outside the gene matches. The CDR3: CASSLLGTGGDEKLFF. CDR3 sequence (DNA): TGTGCCAGCAGCTTGTTGGGGACAGGGGGTGATGAAAAACTGTTTTTT.